This T cell receptor beta chain was sequenced for a study of control samples from healthy donors and cancer patients. Trimming stripped 0 bases from V and 8 bases from J, with 16 bases between. This CDR3 is built from 15 residues. CDR1 and CDR2 from the germline V gene are SNHLY and FYNNEI. This clone appeared a single time. Libraries were prepared by immunoSEQ multiplex PCR; TCRdb keeps only in-frame clonotypes and omits some of them. This repertoire shows over 100,000 clones, 75% to 90% found once; its top ten account for approximately 15%. The TCR was taken from a woman aged 45 to 65 in good health. This chain links TRBV2 with TRBJ1-2; D gene ambiguous. The sequenced material came from blood. The CDR3 DNA is TGTGCCAGCAGTGAAGCGCGCCTGGCAACTGGCGGCTACACCTTC. It encodes CASSEARLATGGYTF.